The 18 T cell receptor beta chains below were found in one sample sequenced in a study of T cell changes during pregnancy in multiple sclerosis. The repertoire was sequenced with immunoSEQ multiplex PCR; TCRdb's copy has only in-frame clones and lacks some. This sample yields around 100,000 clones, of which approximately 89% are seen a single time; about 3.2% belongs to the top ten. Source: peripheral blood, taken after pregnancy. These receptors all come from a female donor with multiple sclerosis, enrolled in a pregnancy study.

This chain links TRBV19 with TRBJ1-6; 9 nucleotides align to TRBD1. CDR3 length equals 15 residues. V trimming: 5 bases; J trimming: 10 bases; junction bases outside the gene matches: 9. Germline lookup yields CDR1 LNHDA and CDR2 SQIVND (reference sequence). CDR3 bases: TGTGCCAGTAGTCGGACAGGGGCCGGGGAGTCACCCCTCCACTTT. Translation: CASSRTGAGESPLHF.

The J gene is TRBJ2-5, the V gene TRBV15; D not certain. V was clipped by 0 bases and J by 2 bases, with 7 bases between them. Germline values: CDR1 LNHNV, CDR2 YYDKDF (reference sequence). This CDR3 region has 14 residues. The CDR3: CATSRDQTQETQYF. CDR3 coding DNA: TGTGCCACCAGCAGAGATCAGACACAAGAGACCCAGTACTTC.

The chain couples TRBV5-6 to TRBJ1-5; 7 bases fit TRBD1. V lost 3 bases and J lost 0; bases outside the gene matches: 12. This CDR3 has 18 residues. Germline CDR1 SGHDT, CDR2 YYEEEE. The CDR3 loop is CASSSTRQGPYSNQPQHF. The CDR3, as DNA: TGTGCCAGCAGCTCGACCAGACAGGGACCTTATAGCAATCAGCCCCAGCATTTT.

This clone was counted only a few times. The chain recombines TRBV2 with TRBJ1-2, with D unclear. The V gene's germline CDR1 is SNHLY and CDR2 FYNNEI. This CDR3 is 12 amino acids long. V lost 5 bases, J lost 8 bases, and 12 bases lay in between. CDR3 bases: TGTGCCAGCAGTAATGGGCCTGACGGCTACACCTTC. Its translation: CASSNGPDGYTF.

Here the CDR3 reads CASSPRRGPRNTGELFF. The CDR3, as DNA: TGTGCCAGCAGCCCCCGCAGGGGTCCAAGGAACACCGGGGAGCTGTTTTTT. The chain joins TRBV11-1 to TRBJ2-2; a weak D match, TRBD1 (6 bases). V gave up 5 bases and J gave up 1 base, with 17 bases separating them. The CDR3 extends over 17 amino acids. Germline V gene lookup returns CDR1 SGHAT and CDR2 FQDESV (reference sequence).

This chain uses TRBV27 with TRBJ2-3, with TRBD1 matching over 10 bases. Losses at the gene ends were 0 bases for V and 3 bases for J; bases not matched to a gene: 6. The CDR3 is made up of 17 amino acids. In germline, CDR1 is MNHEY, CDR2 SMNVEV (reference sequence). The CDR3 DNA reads TGTGCCAGCAGTTTATCTCTCGGGACAGGGGTTACAGATACGCAGTATTTT. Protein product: CASSLSLGTGVTDTQYF.

CDR3 sequence reads: CASSQVRSGSGYTF. CDR3 DNA sequence: TGTGCCAGCAGCCAAGTTCGGTCAGGGTCCGGCTACACCTTC. This chain joins TRBV14 and TRBJ1-2; perhaps TRBD1 as D (5 bases). The CDR3 spans 14 residues. Germline assignment: CDR1 SGHDN and CDR2 FVKESK. Trimming shortened V by 1 base and J by 8 bases, and 14 bases separated the two germline ends.

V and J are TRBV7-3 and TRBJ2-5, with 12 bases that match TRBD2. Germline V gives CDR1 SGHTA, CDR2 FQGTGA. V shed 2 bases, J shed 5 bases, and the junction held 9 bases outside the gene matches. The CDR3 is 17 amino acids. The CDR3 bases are TGTGCCAGCAGCTTACCCCGGACTAGCGGGGTCTGGGAGACCCAGTACTTC. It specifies CASSLPRTSGVWETQYF.

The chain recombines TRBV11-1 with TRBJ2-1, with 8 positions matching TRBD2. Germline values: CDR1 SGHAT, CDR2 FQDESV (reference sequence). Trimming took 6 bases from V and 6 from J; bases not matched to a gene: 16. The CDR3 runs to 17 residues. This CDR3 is CASSLPPRGGYLNEQFF. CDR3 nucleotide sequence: TGTGCCAGCAGTTTACCCCCACGGGGGGGATATCTCAATGAGCAGTTCTTC.

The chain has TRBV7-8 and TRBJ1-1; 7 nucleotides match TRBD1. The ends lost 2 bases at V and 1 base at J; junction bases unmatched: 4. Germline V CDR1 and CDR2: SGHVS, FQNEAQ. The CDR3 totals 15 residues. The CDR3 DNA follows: TGTGCCAGCAGCTTAAGGGACAGACAGAACACTGAAGCTTTCTTT. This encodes CASSLRDRQNTEAFF.

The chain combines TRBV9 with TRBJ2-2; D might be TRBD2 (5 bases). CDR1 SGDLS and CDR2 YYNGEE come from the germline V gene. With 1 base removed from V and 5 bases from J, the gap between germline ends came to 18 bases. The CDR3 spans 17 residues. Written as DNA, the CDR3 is TGTGCCAGCAGCGTAACCCCCGGGGTCAGATGGACCGGGGAGCTGTTTTTT. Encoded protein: CASSVTPGVRWTGELFF. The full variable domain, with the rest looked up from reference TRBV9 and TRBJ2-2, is DSGVTQTPKHLITATGQRVTLRCSPRSGDLSVYWYQQSLDQGLQFLIQYYNGEERAKGNILERFSAQQFPDLHSELNLSSLELGDSALYFCASSVTPGVRWTGELFFGEGSRLTVL.

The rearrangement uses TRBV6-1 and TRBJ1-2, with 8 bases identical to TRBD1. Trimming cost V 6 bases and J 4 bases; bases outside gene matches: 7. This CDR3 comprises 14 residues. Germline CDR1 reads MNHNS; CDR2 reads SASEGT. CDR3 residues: CASSHRGYGYGYTF. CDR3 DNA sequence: TGTGCCAGCAGCCACAGGGGGTATGGCTATGGCTACACCTTC.

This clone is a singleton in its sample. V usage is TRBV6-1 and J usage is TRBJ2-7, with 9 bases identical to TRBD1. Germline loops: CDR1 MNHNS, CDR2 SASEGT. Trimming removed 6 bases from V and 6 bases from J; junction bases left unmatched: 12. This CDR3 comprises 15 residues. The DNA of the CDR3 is TGTGCCAGCAGCCAGCTTGGGACAGGGAAGGGCGAGCAGTACTTC. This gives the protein CASSQLGTGKGEQYF.

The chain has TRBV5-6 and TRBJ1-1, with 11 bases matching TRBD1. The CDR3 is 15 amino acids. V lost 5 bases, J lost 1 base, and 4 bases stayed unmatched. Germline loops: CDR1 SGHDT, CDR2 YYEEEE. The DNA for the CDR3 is TGTGCCAGCAGAAGGACAGGGGGCAAGAACACTGAAGCTTTCTTT. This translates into CASRRTGGKNTEAFF. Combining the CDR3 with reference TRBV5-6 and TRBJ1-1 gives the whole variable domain DAGVTQSPTHLIKTRGQQVTLRCSPKSGHDTVSWYQQALGQGPQFIFQYYEEEERQRGNFPDRFSGHQFPNYSSELNVNALLLGDSALYLCASRRTGGKNTEAFFGQGTRLTVV.

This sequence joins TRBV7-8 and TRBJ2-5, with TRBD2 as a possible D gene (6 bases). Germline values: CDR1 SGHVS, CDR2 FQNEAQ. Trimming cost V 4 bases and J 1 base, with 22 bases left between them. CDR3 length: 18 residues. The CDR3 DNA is TGTGCCAGCAGCTCAGGCCTCTTCCGGGACTCACCCCAAGAGACCCAGTACTTC. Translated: CASSSGLFRDSPQETQYF.

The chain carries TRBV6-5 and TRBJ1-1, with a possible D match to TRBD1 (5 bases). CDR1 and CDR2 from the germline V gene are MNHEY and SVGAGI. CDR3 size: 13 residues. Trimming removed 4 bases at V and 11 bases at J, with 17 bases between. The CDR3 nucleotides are TGTGCCAGCAGTTCCGGGGACGGGAGGTGGGCTTTCTTT. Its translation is CASSSGDGRWAFF.

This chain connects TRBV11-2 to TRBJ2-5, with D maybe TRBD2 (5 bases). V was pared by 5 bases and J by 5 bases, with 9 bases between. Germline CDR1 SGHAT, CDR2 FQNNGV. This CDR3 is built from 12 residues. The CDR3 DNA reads TGTGCCAGCAGCAACGGCGGGGAGACCCAGTACTTC. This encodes CASSNGGETQYF. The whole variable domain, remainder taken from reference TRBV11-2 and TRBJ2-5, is EAGVAQSPRYKIIEKRQSVAFWCNPISGHATLYWYQQILGQGPKLLIQFQNNGVVDDSQLPKDRFSAERLKGVDSTLKIQPAKLEDSAVYLCASSNGGETQYFGPGTRLLVL.

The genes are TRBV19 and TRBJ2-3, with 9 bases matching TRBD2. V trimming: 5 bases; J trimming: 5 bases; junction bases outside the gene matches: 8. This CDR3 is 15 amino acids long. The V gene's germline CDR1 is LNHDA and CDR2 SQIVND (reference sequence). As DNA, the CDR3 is TGTGCCAGTAGTGATATAGCGGGGGCAGGAGATACGCAGTATTTT. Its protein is CASSDIAGAGDTQYF.